The TCR beta chain described here comes from a study of cytomegalovirus exposure and HLA in healthy donors. The study's findings and limits: Most CMV-associated TCR beta chains appeared HLA-restricted in a later analysis. Productive status was seen about 87% or about 30% of the time for most TCR beta V segments in an earlier analysis. With later analysis, a missense DCLRE1C variant became linked to TCR beta V- and J-gene trimming.

The PCR ran on 60 Vbeta and 13 Jbeta primers. TCRdb keeps only in-frame clones here, not all; method: immunoSEQ multiplex PCR. The sample includes tens of thousands of clones, 65% to 80% of them seen just once. Comments on this clone: What it binds is not known.

The source of this sequence is a man aged 25 to 40 in good health and CMV-seronegative. Sequencing used PBMCs.

CDR3 sequence (DNA): TGTGCCAGCAGCCTGGGACTAGCGGGGGGACACACAGATACGCAGTATTTT. Protein product: CASSLGLAGGHTDTQYF. The chain carries TRBV7-9 and TRBJ2-3; 15 bases are a match to TRBD2. The CDR3 has 17 amino acids. Germline-derived CDR1 and CDR2 are SEHNR and FQNEAQ (reference sequence). V shed 5 bases and J 2 bases; nucleotides not matched to a gene: 5.